The table lists the clone carrying this T cell receptor beta chain with many counts. The data are from a study of T cells in Graves' hyperthyroidism and ophthalmopathy. The source material, RNA transcripts, was used to amplify TCR beta CDR3 regions. The HTBI primer set was used in a first-round RT-PCR of the TCR CDR3. One entry per CDR3 protein results from TCRdb running MiXCR on the multiplex PCR reads. The sample has approximately 700,000 distinct CDR3 sequences; roughly 17% are singletons. The material sequenced was blood. This TCR was sampled from a man younger than 35 with Graves' hyperthyroidism.

CDR3 sequence reads: CSARPTVNYGYTF. The DNA of the CDR3 is TGCAGTGCTAGACCGACAGTTAACTATGGCTACACCTTC. The chain carries TRBV20-1 and TRBJ1-2, with D perhaps TRBD1 (5 bases). Germline V gives CDR1 DFQATT, CDR2 SNEGSKA (reference sequence). This CDR3 is 13 amino acids long. V lost 2 bases, J lost 1 base, and 8 bases lay in between.